Below are 28 T cell receptor beta chains sequenced from a single sample in a study of cytomegalovirus exposure and HLA in healthy donors. Some clones are missing from TCRdb's copy, which holds only in-frame ones; the method was immunoSEQ multiplex PCR. This table holds under 95,000 clones, approximately 94% found once. Sequenced input: PBMCs. Source of these receptors: a woman aged 18-30 years in good health and CMV-seropositive.

The chain joins TRBV27 to TRBJ1-1; weak D call: TRBD1 (5 bases). Germline loops: CDR1 MNHEY, CDR2 SMNVEV (reference sequence). The CDR3 sequence is 15 residues long. V lost 7 bases and J lost 5, with 20 bases in between. CDR3 nucleotides: TGTGCCAGCACCACCTGGGGGAGGGTTGGTACTGAAGCTTTCTTT. Protein: CASTTWGRVGTEAFF.

V is TRBV6-5 and J is TRBJ2-5; no firm D call. Looked up from germline, CDR1 is MNHEY and CDR2 is SVGAGI. V lost 4 bases, J lost 1 base, and 7 bases lay in between. This CDR3 has 13 amino acids. The CDR3 DNA reads as TGTGCCAGCAGTTTGCAGGCCCAAGAGACCCAGTACTTC. Translating it yields CASSLQAQETQYF.

The chain recombines TRBV6-6 with TRBJ1-4; a weak D match, TRBD1 (6 bases). The ends were cut back, 6 bases at V and 3 bases at J, with 11 bases in the middle. The CDR3 has 14 residues. Germline CDR1 MNHNY, CDR2 SVGAGI (reference sequence). The CDR3 reads CASRYWTANEKLFF. As DNA, the CDR3 is TGTGCCAGCAGATATTGGACAGCTAATGAAAAACTGTTTTTT.

The chain has TRBV19 and TRBJ1-1; TRBD1 is a possible D gene (6 bases). The CDR3 spans 14 residues. V was shortened by 5 bases and J by 4 bases, with 14 bases between the two germline ends. Per germline, CDR1 LNHDA and CDR2 SQIVND (reference sequence). The CDR3: CASSLIQGTTEAFF. CDR3 bases: TGTGCCAGTAGTTTGATACAGGGAACCACTGAAGCTTTCTTT. Together with reference TRBV19 and TRBJ1-1, the CDR3 gives the full variable domain: DGGITQSPKYLFRKEGQNVTLSCEQNLNHDAMYWYRQDPGQGLRLIYYSQIVNDFQKGDIAEGYSVSREKKESFPLTVTSAQKNPTAFYLCASSLIQGTTEAFFGQGTRLTVV.

CDR3: CASSQGAGSGMYNEQFF. The DNA of the CDR3 is TGTGCCAGCAGCCAAGGGGCGGGTAGCGGGATGTATAATGAGCAGTTCTTC. This chain uses TRBV4-2 with TRBJ2-1, with 8 bases aligning to TRBD2. Germline lookup yields CDR1 LGHNA and CDR2 YNFKEQ. V gave up 1 base and J gave up 7 bases; unmatched junction bases: 12. This CDR3 is built from 17 residues.

The chain links TRBV5-1 to TRBJ2-7; TRBD2 aligns across 7 bases. The CDR3 extends over 14 amino acids. The germline V gene encodes CDR1 SGHRS and CDR2 YFSETQ. V lost 7 bases to trimming and J lost 0 bases; unmatched junction nucleotides: 7. The CDR3 region is CASLPASGSYEQYF. In DNA, the CDR3 is TGCGCCAGCCTACCCGCTAGCGGCTCCTACGAGCAGTACTTC. The variable domain in full, completed from reference TRBV5-1 and TRBJ2-7, reads KAGVTQTPRYLIKTRGQQVTLSCSPISGHRSVSWYQQTPGQGLQFLFEYFSETQRNKGNFPGRFSGRQFSNSRSEMNVSTLELGDSALYLCASLPASGSYEQYFGPGTRLTVT.

The chain is built from TRBV6-6 and TRBJ2-7; D uncertain. Germline lookup yields CDR1 MNHNY and CDR2 SVGAGI (reference sequence). The CDR3 length is 16 residues. Between the trimmed V and J ends, which lost 0 bases and 2 bases, there was a span of 14 bases. The CDR3 is CASSYSQKSATYEQYF. CDR3 coding DNA: TGTGCCAGCAGTTACTCCCAAAAATCCGCTACCTACGAGCAGTACTTC.

The chain links TRBV28 to TRBJ2-1, with TRBD2 identical over 10 bases. Germline lookup yields CDR1 MDHEN and CDR2 SYDVKM. CDR3 length: 16 amino acids. V shed 4 bases, J shed 5 bases, and the junction held 8 bases outside the gene matches. In DNA, the CDR3 is TGTGCCAGCAGTTCACCCACTAGCGGGGAGAACAATGAGCAGTTCTTC. It translates to CASSSPTSGENNEQFF.

The chain has TRBV11-3 and TRBJ2-5; 7 positions match TRBD1. The CDR3 is 16 residues long. Germline CDR1 and CDR2: SGHNT and YENEEA. Trimming took 0 bases from V and 8 from J; bases not matched to a gene: 12. CDR3 loop: CASSLERGQNKRTQYF. Here the CDR3 DNA reads TGTGCCAGCAGCTTAGAAAGGGGACAGAACAAGAGAACCCAGTACTTC.

The genes are TRBV15 and TRBJ2-7; TRBD2 matches 10 bases. V lost 4 bases and J lost 0; bases outside the gene matches: 12. Germline loops: CDR1 LNHNV, CDR2 YYDKDF (reference sequence). The CDR3 is 18 amino acids. The CDR3: CATSIRGSGGQLSYEQYF. The CDR3 DNA follows: TGTGCCACCAGCATCCGGGGTAGCGGGGGGCAACTCTCCTACGAGCAGTACTTC. Supplemented by reference TRBV15 and TRBJ2-7, the full variable domain reads DAMVIQNPRYQVTQFGKPVTLSCSQTLNHNVMYWYQQKSSQAPKLLFHYYDKDFNNEADTPDNFQSRRPNTSFCFLDIRSPGLGDTAMYLCATSIRGSGGQLSYEQYFGPGTRLTVT.

V is TRBV23-1 and J is TRBJ2-3, with 8 nucleotides matching TRBD1. TRBV23-1 is an ORF, and what it does is uncertain. The trim removed 0 bases at V and 1 base at J, leaving 18 bases unmatched. The CDR3 covers 21 residues. In nucleotides, the CDR3 is TGCGCCAGCAGTCAATCGACCCAGGGGGCGCCCCCAGGCCCCCGCACAGATACGCAGTATTTT. Amino acids: CASSQSTQGAPPGPRTDTQYF.

This chain uses TRBV5-4 with TRBJ1-1; 7 bases match TRBD1. The CDR3 extends over 16 amino acids. Germline V lookup: CDR1 SGHNT, CDR2 YYREEE (reference sequence). After removal of 1 base from V and 1 base from J, the junction contained 7 bases not matched to a gene. In DNA, the CDR3 is TGTGCCAGCAGCTTGACGCAGGGGGGTACGAACACTGAAGCTTTCTTT. Its protein product is CASSLTQGGTNTEAFF. Full variable domain (missing parts from reference TRBV5-4 and TRBJ1-1): ETGVTQSPTHLIKTRGQQVTLRCSSQSGHNTVSWYQQALGQGPQFIFQYYREEENGRGNFPPRFSGLQFPNYSSELNVNALELDDSALYLCASSLTQGGTNTEAFFGQGTRLTVV.

This chain joins TRBV6-1 and TRBJ1-1, with 8 bases that match TRBD1. V gave up 1 base and J gave up 4 bases; unmatched junction bases: 11. Germline CDR1 is MNHNS and CDR2 is SASEGT. CDR3 size: 17 residues. CDR3 region: CASSEVAGGYISTEAFF. CDR3 DNA sequence: TGTGCCAGCAGTGAAGTGGCAGGGGGCTACATTAGCACTGAAGCTTTCTTT.

This sequence joins TRBV9 and TRBJ2-7, with TRBD1 as a possible D gene (6 bases). Trimming removed 0 bases at V and 2 bases at J, with 12 bases between. Germline V lookup: CDR1 SGDLS, CDR2 YYNGEE. This CDR3 is 15 amino acids long. CDR3 sequence reads: CASSVVGQQAYEQYF. In DNA, the CDR3 is TGTGCCAGCAGCGTAGTGGGACAACAAGCCTACGAGCAGTACTTC.

The chain has TRBV5-4 and TRBJ1-2; TRBD1 matches 10 bases. The V and J ends lost 5 bases and 4 bases, in that order; junction bases with no gene match: 5. This CDR3 contains 14 residues. Germline CDR1 and CDR2: SGHNT and YYREEE (reference sequence). The CDR3 bases are TGTGCCAGCAGAAAGACAGGGGGCGCCTATGGCTACACCTTC. Translated: CASRKTGGAYGYTF.

Only one count was recorded for this clone. The genes are TRBV4-3 and TRBJ2-7; TRBD2 is a possible D gene (6 bases). The V end lost 3 bases, the J end lost 8 bases, and 17 bases lay between the germline ends. Germline assignment: CDR1 LGHNA and CDR2 YSLEER. The CDR3 has 14 amino acids. The CDR3: CASSQEYGTFKQYF. As DNA, the CDR3 is TGCGCCAGCAGCCAGGAATACGGGACTTTCAAGCAGTACTTC.

The chain combines TRBV4-1 with TRBJ1-2; 9 bases are a match to TRBD1. V lost 1 base and J lost 6; bases outside the gene matches: 3. Per the germline V gene, CDR1 is MGHRA and CDR2 is YSYEKL. The length of the CDR3 is 14 residues. CDR3 DNA sequence: TGCGCCAGCAGCCAAGGGACAGGGGTCCATGGCTACACCTTC. Protein sequence: CASSQGTGVHGYTF.

The CDR3 loop is CASSLLGGPTTEAFF. CDR3 coding DNA: TGTGCCAGCAGTTTATTGGGGGGGCCTACCACTGAAGCTTTCTTT. This chain links TRBV28 with TRBJ1-1; D is perhaps TRBD1 (6 bases). The V gene's germline CDR1 is MDHEN and CDR2 SYDVKM. The CDR3 has 15 amino acids. V lost 1 base and J lost 4, with 13 bases in between.

The rearrangement uses TRBV30 and TRBJ1-3; no clear D gene. Trimming took off 2 bases at V and 0 bases at J, with 14 bases between the two ends. Germline-derived CDR1 and CDR2 are GTSNPN and SVGIG (reference sequence). This CDR3 region has 16 residues. The CDR3 bases are TGTGCCTGGAGTTCCCGTCCCTCCAGCTCTGGAAACACCATATATTTT. This encodes CAWSSRPSSSGNTIYF.

The V and J genes are TRBV18 and TRBJ2-1; 10 bases are a match to TRBD1. CDR3 length equals 15 residues. Germline-derived CDR1 and CDR2 are KGHSH and LQKENI. J was trimmed by 5 bases and V by 3 bases; bases with no gene match: 4. The CDR3 nucleotides are TGTGCCAGCTCACCGACAGGGGGCGGGGACAATGAGCAGTTCTTC. Translating gives CASSPTGGGDNEQFF.

The rearrangement joins TRBV30 to TRBJ1-1, with a possible D match to TRBD1 (6 bases). V was cut by 4 bases and J by 0 bases, with 9 bases left in between. The CDR3 loop spans 13 amino acids. Per the germline V gene, CDR1 is GTSNPN and CDR2 is SVGIG (reference sequence). CDR3 sequence: CAWTGTLNTEAFF. The CDR3 nucleotides read TGTGCCTGGACCGGGACATTGAACACTGAAGCTTTCTTT.

The chain couples TRBV30 to TRBJ1-5, with D maybe TRBD1 (5 bases). Between the trimmed V and J ends, which lost 0 bases and 7 bases, there was a span of 10 bases. Germline V gives CDR1 GTSNPN, CDR2 SVGIG (reference sequence). This CDR3 comprises 13 residues. The CDR3 here is CAWSVGGAQPQHF. The CDR3, as DNA: TGTGCCTGGAGTGTTGGCGGGGCCCAGCCCCAGCATTTT.

This rearrangement joins TRBV5-4 to TRBJ2-7, with D tentatively TRBD2 (6 bases). This CDR3 spans 16 amino acids. V was trimmed by 5 bases and J by 3 bases, leaving 21 bases between them. Germline V lookup: CDR1 SGHNT, CDR2 YYREEE (reference sequence). Written as DNA, the CDR3 is TGTGCCAGCAGGCCTGAACTAGCCCGAAGGGACTACGAGCAGTACTTC. Translating it yields CASRPELARRDYEQYF.

This chain connects TRBV7-7 to TRBJ2-5, with D possibly matching TRBD1 (6 bases). Germline assignment: CDR1 SSHAT and CDR2 FNYEAQ (reference sequence). Trimming cost V 5 bases and J 5 bases, with 12 bases left between them. The CDR3 consists of 13 residues. CDR3 sequence reads: CASSQQGSETQYF. The CDR3 DNA is TGTGCCAGCAGCCAACAGGGCAGTGAGACCCAGTACTTC.

The chain recombines TRBV4-3 with TRBJ2-5, with 9 bases matching TRBD2. This CDR3 is 15 amino acids long. J gave up 7 bases and V 2 bases, and 8 bases lay outside the gene matches. Germline values: CDR1 LGHNA, CDR2 YSLEER. The CDR3 loop is CASSQQWRGGGTQYF. CDR3 bases: TGCGCCAGCAGCCAACAATGGCGGGGGGGTGGGACCCAGTACTTC.

V usage is TRBV11-2 and J usage is TRBJ2-7; unclear D gene. Germline-derived CDR1 and CDR2 are SGHAT and FQNNGV. The V end was cut by 2 bases, the J end by 4 bases, with 9 bases between. This CDR3 contains 13 residues. CDR3 nucleotides: TGTGCCAGCAGCTTAATCGCGGAGTACGAGCAGTACTTC. The encoded protein is CASSLIAEYEQYF.

This chain joins TRBV6-5 and TRBJ1-2, with 7 bases lining up with TRBD1. Germline-derived CDR1 and CDR2 are MNHEY and SVGAGI. The CDR3 has 12 amino acids. After removal of 5 bases from V and 14 bases from J, the junction contained 11 bases not matched to a gene. The CDR3: CASSESRDRGTF. The CDR3 DNA follows: TGTGCCAGCAGTGAATCCCGGGACAGAGGAACCTTC.

The chain is built from TRBV7-2 and TRBJ1-4; D is possibly TRBD1 (5 bases). CDR3 length: 15 amino acids. Germline lookup yields CDR1 SGHTA and CDR2 FQGNSA. The V end lost 4 bases, the J end lost 5 bases, and 14 bases lay between the germline ends. The DNA of the CDR3 is TGTGCCAGCAGCTCCCGGACGGGGGGAAATGAAAAACTGTTTTTT. Amino acid sequence: CASSSRTGGNEKLFF.